This TCR beta chain emerged from a study of T-cell memory formation after mild COVID-19 (dated by TCRdb to 2020 to 2022). With regard to the full study: TCR sequence clusters from the two donors were found to be largely donor specific. In a couple of donors, T-cell clones that expanded and contracted after mild COVID-19 were followed by sequencing TCRalpha and TCRbeta repertoires longitudinally. The cohort was made up of two young adult volunteers, one female and one male, who were previously healthy.

The V end loses 2 bases and the J end loses 2 bases, and a stretch of 12 bases separates them. The germline V gene sets CDR1 to MGHRA and CDR2 to YSYEKL. The CDR3 has 16 amino acids, counting the end cysteine and phenylalanine. The DNA shown is the 48-base CDR3, in frame from base 1. Ficoll-Paque density gradient centrifugation was used to isolate PBMCs. On this clonotype itself: Its antigen remains undetermined. A much larger clone differs from this one at a single base, so this may be a read error.

Reads for this sample came from an Illumina NovaSeq 6000. cDNA libraries for TCRalpha and TCRbeta were prepared by 5'RACE using constant-segment primers, with sample barcodes and unique molecular identifiers added. RNA was extracted from every sample with Trizol reagent. Library amplification was performed in two PCR steps, and a second sample barcode and Illumina TruSeq adapters were introduced in the second step. Sequencing of libraries was performed on an Illumina NovaSeq with 2 x 150 bp paired-end reads. On the authors' methods: Demultiplexing of reads and collapsing into UMI-guided consensus sequences were performed with migec v1.2.7. Using mixcr v2.1.11, the UMI consensuses were aligned to TRA and TRB V and J templates and assembled into clonotypes. A clonotype was counted as expanded or contracted only if both edgeR and NoisET called the change significant, with noise models trained on biological replicates. edgeR calls used a false discovery rate-adjusted p below 0.01 and a log2 fold-change threshold of 1. As an exploratory analysis of dynamics, max-normalized trajectories of the 1000 most abundant clonotypes were examined with PCA combined with hierarchical clustering. Separately sequenced CD4+ and CD8+ repertoires were used to assign a CD4 or CD8 phenotype to each responding clone. The public reads were run again by TCRdb, first through fastp at Q25 and then through MiXCR, and only productive beta chains were kept. Each record represents a unique CDR3 protein, reported with the most common genes and DNA among its rows. These V and J calls originate from TCRdb's pipeline instead of the authors' own analysis. The sample has more than 200,000 distinct CDR3 sequences on record, roughly 15% of them singletons. Of the sample, around 3.4% is held by the ten largest clones.

Overall results and qualifications from the work: Contracting CD4+ clones were found mainly in CM and EM memory subsets, while CD8+ clones were enriched in EMRA. Clones that contracted from day 15 to 85 showed balanced CD4/CD8 phenotypes, whereas a second wave of clones that expanded from day 15 to 37 leaned towards CD4+. SARS-CoV-2 specificity was not confirmed for the second-wave clones peaking on day 37. The study covered only two mild cases, and larger cohorts including severe cases with pre-infection samples were considered necessary. Some responding clones were detected in pre-infection memory, suggesting pre-existing cross-reactive memory T cells joined the SARS-CoV-2 response.

Sequencing was done on a sample of PBMCs or a T cell subset sorted from them (not recorded which). This chain joins TRBV4-1 to TRBJ2-2; the D region possibly corresponds to TRBD1 (6 bases align). The receptor's source is a man younger than 35 who had mild COVID-19 (a few samples of this study predate the infection). The sample titles of this study are shuffled in the database, so cell type and time point are left out; the donor was told from shared clones. The CDR3 reads CASSQTTGTNTGELFF. Read as DNA, the sequence is TGCGCCAGCAGCCAAACAACCGGGACAAACACCGGGGAGCTGTTTTTT.